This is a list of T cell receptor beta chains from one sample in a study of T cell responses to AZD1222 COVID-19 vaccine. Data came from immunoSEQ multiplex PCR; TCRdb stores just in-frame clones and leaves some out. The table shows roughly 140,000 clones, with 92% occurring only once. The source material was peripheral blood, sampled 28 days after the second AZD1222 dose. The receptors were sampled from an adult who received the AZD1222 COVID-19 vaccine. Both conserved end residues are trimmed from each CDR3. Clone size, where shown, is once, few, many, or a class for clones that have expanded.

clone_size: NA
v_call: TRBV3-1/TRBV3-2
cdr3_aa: ASSPRRGGYGYT

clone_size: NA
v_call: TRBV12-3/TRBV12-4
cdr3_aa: ASIRTGGTEAF

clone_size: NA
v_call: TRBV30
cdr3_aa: AWSVQGGGNQPQH

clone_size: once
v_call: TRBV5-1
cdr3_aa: ASSDWTGGTYEQY

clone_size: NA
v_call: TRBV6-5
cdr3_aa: ASSSETSGDYNEQF

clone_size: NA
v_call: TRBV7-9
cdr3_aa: ASSLGDRGRTEAF

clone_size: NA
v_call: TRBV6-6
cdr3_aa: ASSSRPGGTDTQY

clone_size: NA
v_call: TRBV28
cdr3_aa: ASRTLNTEAF

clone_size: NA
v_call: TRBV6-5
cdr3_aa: ASSDRQGDEQF

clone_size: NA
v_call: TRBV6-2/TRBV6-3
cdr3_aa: ASSYSRTGTGAF

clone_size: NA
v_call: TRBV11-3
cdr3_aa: AIWGPRGEQF

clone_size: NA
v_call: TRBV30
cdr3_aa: AWSVGRTTDTQY

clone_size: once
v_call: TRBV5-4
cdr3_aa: ASSSKGLGTEAF

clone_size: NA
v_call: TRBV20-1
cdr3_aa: SPKIDNEQF

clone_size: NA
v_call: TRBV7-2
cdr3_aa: ASSLAPGLYSNQPQH

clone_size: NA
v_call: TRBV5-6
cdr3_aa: ASRAGPSEQY

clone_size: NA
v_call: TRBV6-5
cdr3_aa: ARPWRGGNQPQH

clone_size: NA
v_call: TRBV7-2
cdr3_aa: ASSLWWDGNSPLH

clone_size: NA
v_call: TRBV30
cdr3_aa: AWSTGPTYGYT

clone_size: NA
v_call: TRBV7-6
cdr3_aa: ASSKDTNTEAF

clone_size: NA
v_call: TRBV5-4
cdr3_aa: ASSLGREEKLF

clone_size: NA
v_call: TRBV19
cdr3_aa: ASSEVGGNTEAF

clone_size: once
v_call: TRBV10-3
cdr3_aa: AISVRQDSGYT

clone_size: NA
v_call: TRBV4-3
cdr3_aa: ASSQDNTEAF

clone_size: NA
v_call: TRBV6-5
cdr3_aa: ASSYSSNYGYT

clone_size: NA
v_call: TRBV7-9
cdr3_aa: ASSFQDRELFYGYT

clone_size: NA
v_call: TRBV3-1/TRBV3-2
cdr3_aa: ASSTGTGLGYGYT

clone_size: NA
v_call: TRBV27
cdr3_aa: ASSLRSNQPQH

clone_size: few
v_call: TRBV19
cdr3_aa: ASWQAGGNTDTQY

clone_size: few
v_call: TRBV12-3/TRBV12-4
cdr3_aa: ASSFGGLEEAF

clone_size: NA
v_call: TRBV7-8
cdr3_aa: ASSRASSYNEQF

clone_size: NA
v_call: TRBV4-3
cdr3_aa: ASSQDRFSGANVLT

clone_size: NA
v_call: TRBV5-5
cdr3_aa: ASSLASDSQETQY

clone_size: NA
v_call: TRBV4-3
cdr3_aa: ASSQEPVVQGQLETQY

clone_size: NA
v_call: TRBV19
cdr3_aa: ASSVGTLPNYGYT

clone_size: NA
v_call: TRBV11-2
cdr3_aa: ASKGRETQY

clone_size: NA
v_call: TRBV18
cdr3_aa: ASSLREVVDTQY

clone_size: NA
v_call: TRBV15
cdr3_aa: ATSEGVTDTQY

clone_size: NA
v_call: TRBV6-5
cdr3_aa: ASTTAGVGTEAF

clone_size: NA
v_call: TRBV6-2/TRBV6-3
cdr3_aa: ASSYGTNGYT

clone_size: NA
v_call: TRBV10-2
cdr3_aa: ASSPPAGGYGYT

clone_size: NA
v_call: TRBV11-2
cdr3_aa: ASSPGRGTGTRTEAF

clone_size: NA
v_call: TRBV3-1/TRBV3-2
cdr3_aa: ASRPQGDRDGYT

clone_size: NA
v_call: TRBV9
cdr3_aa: ASSGRAFETQY

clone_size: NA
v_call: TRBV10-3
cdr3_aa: AISESSTGNQPQH

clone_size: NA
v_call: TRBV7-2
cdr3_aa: ASSPEGAGNSPLH

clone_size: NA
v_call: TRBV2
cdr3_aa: ASKLWTGGDTEAF

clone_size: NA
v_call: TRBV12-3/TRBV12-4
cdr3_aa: ATLDRVYYGYT

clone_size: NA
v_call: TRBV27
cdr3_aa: ASSLRGYGNTIY

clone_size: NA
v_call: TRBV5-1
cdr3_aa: ASSWGTGTNYGYT

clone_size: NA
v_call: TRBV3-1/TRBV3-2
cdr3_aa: ASSEGARDEQY

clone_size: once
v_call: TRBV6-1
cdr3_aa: ASSEHGEGGNEQF

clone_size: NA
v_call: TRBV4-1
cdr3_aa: ASSQDQGGQRETQY

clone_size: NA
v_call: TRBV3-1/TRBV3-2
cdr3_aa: ASSIRTGGTEAF

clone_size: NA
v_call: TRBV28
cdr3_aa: ASSHGRGGRITDTQY

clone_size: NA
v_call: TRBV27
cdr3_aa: ASSPGTLQRTDTQY